Listed below are T cell receptor beta chains from one sample, sequenced in a study of PD-L1 blockade in urothelial cancer. The assay was immunoSEQ multiplex PCR, and TCRdb's table has in-frame clones only and misses some. The profile shows 70,000 to 75,000 clones, around 90% of them singletons. Here the sequenced sample was PBMCs, taken around atezolizumab (anti-PD-L1) treatment. The receptors come from a man in his 60s with urothelial cancer. CDR3s include the opening cysteine and the closing phenylalanine or tryptophan. D genes are given only for firm matches. The size entry is marked missing in some rows and otherwise reads once, few, many or a size class.

V gene	J gene	D gene	clone size	CDR3 protein	CDR3 DNA
TRBV9	TRBJ2-6	NA	NA	CASSVQGLGGANVLTF	TGTGCCAGCAGCGTCCAGGGTTTGGGTGGGGCCAACGTCCTGACTTTC
TRBV6-1	TRBJ1-2	NA	NA	CASSEGGGPSYGYTF	TGTGCCAGCAGTGAAGGGGGGGGGCCTTCATATGGCTACACCTTC
TRBV2	TRBJ1-1	NA	once	CASSDRGTWISEAFF	TGTGCCAGCAGTGACAGGGGAACGTGGATCTCTGAAGCTTTCTTT
TRBV10-3	TRBJ1-4	TRBD1	NA	CAIRQGVLEKLFF	TGTGCCATCAGACAGGGGGTTTTGGAAAAACTGTTTTTT
TRBV5-1	TRBJ1-3	NA	NA	CASSQQPSGQFSGNTIYF	TGCGCCAGCAGCCAACAACCATCCGGACAGTTCTCTGGAAACACCATATATTTT
TRBV25-1	TRBJ2-5	TRBD2	few	CASSLAGVGYQETQYF	TGTGCCAGCAGCTTAGCGGGAGTGGGGTACCAAGAGACCCAGTACTTC
TRBV19	TRBJ1-2	TRBD1	NA	CASSIRTGENYGYTF	TGTGCCAGTAGTATCAGGACAGGGGAAAACTATGGCTACACCTTC
TRBV18	TRBJ2-1	NA	NA	CASSTGSYNEQFF	TGTGCCAGCTCCACAGGGTCCTACAATGAGCAGTTCTTC
TRBV27	TRBJ2-7	NA	NA	CASSSPAGDQLF	TGTGCCAGCAGTTCCCCAGCCGGGGATCAACTCTTC
TRBV5-4	TRBJ2-3	NA	NA	CASSFNTVRDTQYF	TGTGCCAGCAGCTTTAACACAGTGAGAGATACGCAGTATTTT
TRBV29-1	TRBJ2-7	TRBD1	NA	CSVMTGGSSYEQYF	TGCAGCGTCATGACAGGGGGTAGCTCCTACGAGCAGTACTTC
TRBV6-1	TRBJ1-3	NA	NA	CASSGIGTHGNTIYF	TGTGCCAGCAGTGGGATCGGGACACATGGGAACACCATATATTTT
TRBV7-6	TRBJ2-7	NA	NA	CASGRSSYEQYF	TGTGCCAGCGGTAGGAGTTCCTACGAGCAGTACTTC
TRBV28	TRBJ2-7	TRBD2	once	CASSSSGASYEQYF	TGTGCCAGCAGTAGTAGCGGGGCCTCCTACGAGCAGTACTTC
TRBV7-6	TRBJ2-1	NA	NA	CASTPGTTYNEQFF	TGTGCCAGCACCCCCGGGACAACCTACAATGAGCAGTTCTTC
TRBV5-1	TRBJ2-7	NA	NA	CASSPSGGAQYEQYF	TGCGCCAGCAGCCCCTCGGGTGGGGCCCAATACGAGCAGTACTTC
TRBV5-4	TRBJ2-7	NA	NA	CASSLSGGTYEQYF	TGTGCCAGCAGCTTATCCGGCGGAACCTACGAGCAGTACTTC
TRBV5-1	TRBJ1-4	NA	NA	CASSLAPGVWREKLFF	TGCGCCAGCAGCTTGGCCCCTGGCGTTTGGAGGGAAAAACTGTTTTTT
TRBV12-5	TRBJ2-7	TRBD1	NA	CASGLGRDRFSYEQYF	TGTGCTAGTGGTTTGGGCCGGGACAGATTCTCCTACGAGCAGTACTTC
TRBV7-9	TRBJ1-1	TRBD1	NA	CASSLENRGTEAFF	TGTGCCAGCAGCTTAGAGAACAGGGGGACTGAAGCTTTCTTT
TRBV11-2	TRBJ2-3	NA	NA	CASSARTADTQYF	TGTGCCAGCAGCGCGAGGACAGCAGATACGCAGTATTTT
TRBV7-9	TRBJ2-2	NA	NA	CASSLDLSGAPGELFF	TGTGCCAGCAGCTTAGATTTGTCAGGGGCCCCCGGGGAGCTGTTTTTT
TRBV5-1	TRBJ2-7	TRBD2	NA	CASSLFLAGLDEQYF	TGCGCCAGCAGCTTGTTCCTAGCGGGTTTGGATGAGCAGTACTTC
TRBV4-2	TRBJ1-1	NA	NA	CASSQASNTEAFF	TGTGCCAGCAGCCAAGCATCGAACACTGAAGCTTTCTTT
TRBV9	TRBJ1-2	TRBD1	NA	CASSVGSRGQGSVYGYTF	TGTGCCAGCAGCGTAGGGTCGAGGGGGCAGGGAAGTGTCTATGGCTACACCTTC
TRBV29-1	TRBJ2-7	TRBD2	once	CSVVGAGTYGQYF	TGCAGCGTTGTAGGAGCGGGGACCTACGGGCAGTACTTC
TRBV18	TRBJ2-3	TRBD2	NA	CASSLATSGRPGATDTQYF	TGTGCCAGCTCTCTGGCGACTAGCGGGAGGCCGGGGGCCACAGATACGCAGTATTTT
TRBV6-1	TRBJ2-3	NA	NA	CASRIGHSTDTQYF	TGTGCCAGCAGAATAGGACATAGCACAGATACGCAGTATTTT
TRBV14	TRBJ2-3	NA	NA	CASSQSGGTDTQYF	TGTGCCAGCAGCCAATCCGGGGGCACAGATACGCAGTATTTT
TRBV18	TRBJ2-7	NA	NA	CASSPEEYEQYF	TGTGCCAGCTCACCCGAGGAGTACGAGCAGTACTTC
TRBV9	TRBJ2-7	NA	NA	CASSGYEGYEQYF	TGTGCCAGCAGCGGGTACGAGGGCTACGAGCAGTACTTC
TRBV19	TRBJ1-2	TRBD1	NA	CASSIGQGHGYTF	TGTGCCAGTAGTATAGGACAGGGTCATGGCTACACCTTC
TRBV19	TRBJ2-2	TRBD2	NA	CASSILAGGTGELFF	TGTGCCAGTAGTATATTAGCGGGGGGGACCGGGGAGCTGTTTTTT
TRBV7-3	TRBJ1-1	NA	NA	CASSPGGVMTAEAFF	TGTGCCAGCAGCCCAGGTGGGGTTATGACAGCTGAAGCTTTCTTT
TRBV4-1	TRBJ2-7	NA	NA	CASSRQDRTALYEQYF	TGCGCCAGCAGCCGACAAGACAGGACAGCACTCTACGAGCAGTACTTC
TRBV7-2	TRBJ1-5	NA	once	CASSHQANSNQPQHF	TGTGCCAGCAGCCATCAGGCGAATAGCAATCAGCCCCAGCATTTT
TRBV5-4	TRBJ2-5	NA	once	CASSLPLQETQYF	TGTGCCAGCAGCTTGCCGTTACAAGAGACCCAGTACTTC
TRBV18	TRBJ2-7	NA	once	CASSPSSYEQYF	TGTGCCAGCTCACCGTCGTCCTACGAGCAGTACTTC
TRBV18	TRBJ1-2	NA	few	CASSSSSGRGYTF	TGTGCCAGCTCATCCTCGTCAGGCCGGGGCTACACCTTC
TRBV6-1	TRBJ2-3	TRBD2	NA	CASSEYGTSGSTDTQYF	TGTGCCAGCAGTGAATACGGGACTAGCGGTAGCACAGATACGCAGTATTTT
TRBV4-1	TRBJ1-3	NA	once	CASSQGPGASGNTIYF	TGCGCCAGCAGCCAGGGCCCAGGGGCCTCTGGAAACACCATATATTTT
TRBV6-1	TRBJ2-7	TRBD1	NA	CASSGGWGTGANEQYF	TGTGCCAGCAGTGGTGGGTGGGGGACAGGGGCTAACGAGCAGTACTTC
TRBV5-4	TRBJ1-1	TRBD1	NA	CASSWGQNEAFF	TGTGCCAGCAGTTGGGGACAGAACGAAGCTTTCTTT
TRBV13	TRBJ2-1	TRBD2	NA	CASSSPRGEAFF	TGTGCCAGCAGTTCCCCTCGGGGGGAGGCGTTCTTC
TRBV7-8	TRBJ2-7	NA	NA	CASSLGASAGQYF	TGTGCCAGCAGCTTAGGTGCTAGCGCGGGGCAGTACTTC
TRBV2	TRBJ2-3	NA	NA	CASTESSTDTQYF	TGTGCCAGCACGGAGAGTAGCACAGATACGCAGTATTTT
TRBV27	TRBJ1-1	NA	NA	CASSLPGLDTEAFF	TGTGCCAGCAGTTTACCGGGACTTGACACTGAAGCTTTCTTT
TRBV4-1	TRBJ2-3	NA	NA	CASRNLRSGDTQYF	TGCGCCAGCAGGAACCTGAGGAGCGGAGATACGCAGTATTTT
TRBV7-2	TRBJ2-7	TRBD1	NA	CASRMDRGRYEQYF	TGTGCCAGCAGAATGGACAGGGGGCGGTACGAGCAGTACTTC
TRBV19	TRBJ2-1	TRBD2	once	CASSRAAGAYNEQFF	TGTGCCAGTAGTAGGGCAGCGGGAGCGTACAATGAGCAGTTCTTC
TRBV25-1	TRBJ2-7	TRBD1	NA	CASSYLGTGGEQYF	TGTGCCAGCAGTTACCTGGGGACAGGGGGCGAGCAGTACTTC
TRBV4-3	TRBJ2-4	TRBD2	NA	CASSQQLAGTILAKNIQYF	TGCGCCAGCAGCCAACAACTAGCGGGAACAATTCTAGCCAAAAACATTCAGTACTTC
TRBV5-1	TRBJ1-5	TRBD1	NA	CASSPQGDSNQPQHF	TGCGCCAGCAGCCCACAGGGGGATAGCAATCAGCCCCAGCATTTT
TRBV28	TRBJ2-7	TRBD1	NA	CASKVTGGSYEQYF	TGTGCCAGCAAGGTGACAGGGGGCTCCTACGAGCAGTACTTC
TRBV10-1	TRBJ2-2	TRBD1	NA	CASGTGGTGELFF	TGCGCCAGCGGGACAGGGGGAACCGGGGAGCTGTTTTTT
TRBV28	TRBJ2-3	TRBD2	once	CASSPLSAGVDTDTQYF	TGTGCCAGCAGTCCCTTGTCAGCGGGAGTGGACACAGATACGCAGTATTTT
TRBV15	TRBJ2-3	TRBD2	NA	CATSRGRTSGDTQYF	TGTGCCACCAGCAGAGGACGGACTAGCGGAGATACGCAGTATTTT
TRBV2	TRBJ2-5	NA	NA	CASSVNRQETQYF	TGTGCCAGCAGTGTAAATAGACAAGAGACCCAGTACTTC
TRBV28	TRBJ2-7	NA	few	CASSLQGVTTYEQYF	TGTGCCAGCAGTTTACAAGGGGTTACCACCTACGAGCAGTACTTC
TRBV28	TRBJ2-7	NA	once	CASSLPGSSYEQYF	TGTGCCAGCAGTTTACCGGGGAGCTCCTACGAGCAGTACTTC